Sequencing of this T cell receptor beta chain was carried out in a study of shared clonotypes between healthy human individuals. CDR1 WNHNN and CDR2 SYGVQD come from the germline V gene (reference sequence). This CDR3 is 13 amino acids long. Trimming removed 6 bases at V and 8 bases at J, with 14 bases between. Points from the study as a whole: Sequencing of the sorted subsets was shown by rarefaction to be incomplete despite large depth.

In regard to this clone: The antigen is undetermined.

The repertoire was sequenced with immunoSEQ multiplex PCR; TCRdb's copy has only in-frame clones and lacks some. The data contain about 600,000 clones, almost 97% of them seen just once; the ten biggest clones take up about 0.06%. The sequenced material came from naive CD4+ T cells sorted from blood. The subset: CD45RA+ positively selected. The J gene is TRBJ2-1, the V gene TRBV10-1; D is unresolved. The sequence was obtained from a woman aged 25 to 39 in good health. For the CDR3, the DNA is TGCGCCAGCAGATCGTCCGGACGTGATGAGCAGTTCTTC. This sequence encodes CASRSSGRDEQFF.